Described below is a single TCR beta chain sequence and its context. Its antigen is currently unknown. This sample was included in a study of shared clonotypes between healthy human individuals. General study points: About 5% of naive CD4 clonotypes were shared across a few donors. Rarefaction showed that sequencing of sorted subsets was incomplete (despite large depth). Naive subsets usually exceeded memory subsets in estimated richness.

Germline CDR1 WSHSY, CDR2 SAAADI. With 8 bases removed from V and 7 bases from J, the gap between germline ends came to 15 bases. The CDR3 has 13 residues. Sequenced by immunoSEQ multiplex PCR; TCRdb stores in-frame clones only, minus some. The repertoire holds over 1.4 million clones, with approximately 96% as singletons. This TCR was recovered from a man in his thirties or forties in good health. The chain carries TRBV10-2 and TRBJ2-1, with TRBD2 as a possible D gene (5 bases). Sequences were obtained from naive CD4+ T cells sorted from blood. Subset reported: CD45RA+ positively selected. CDR3 nucleotides: TGCGCCAGCCGATCGACGGGGTGGAATGAGCAGTTCTTC. Protein product: CASRSTGWNEQFF.